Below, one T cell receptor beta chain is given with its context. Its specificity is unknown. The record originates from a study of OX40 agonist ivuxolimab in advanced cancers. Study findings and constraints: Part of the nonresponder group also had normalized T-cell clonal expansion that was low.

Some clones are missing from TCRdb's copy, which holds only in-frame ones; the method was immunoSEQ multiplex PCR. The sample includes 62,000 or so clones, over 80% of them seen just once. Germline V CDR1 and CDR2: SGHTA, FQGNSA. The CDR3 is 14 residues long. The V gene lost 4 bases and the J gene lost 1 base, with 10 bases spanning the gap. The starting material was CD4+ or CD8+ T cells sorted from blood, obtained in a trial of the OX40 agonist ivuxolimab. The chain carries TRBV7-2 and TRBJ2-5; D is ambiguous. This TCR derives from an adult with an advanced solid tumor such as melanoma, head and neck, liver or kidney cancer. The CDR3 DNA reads TGTGCCAGCAGCTGGCCGCACCGCCAAGAGACCCAGTACTTC. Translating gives CASSWPHRQETQYF.